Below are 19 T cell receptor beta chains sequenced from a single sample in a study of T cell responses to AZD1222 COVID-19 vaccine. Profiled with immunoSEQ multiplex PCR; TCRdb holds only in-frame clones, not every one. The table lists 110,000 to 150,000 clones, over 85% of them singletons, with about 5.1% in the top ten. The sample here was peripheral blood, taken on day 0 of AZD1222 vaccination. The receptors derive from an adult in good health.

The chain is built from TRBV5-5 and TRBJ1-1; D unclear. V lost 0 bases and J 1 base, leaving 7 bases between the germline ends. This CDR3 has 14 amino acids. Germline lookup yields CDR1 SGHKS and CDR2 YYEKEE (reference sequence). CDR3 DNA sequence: TGTGCCAGCAGCTTGGAGGGCTGGAACACTGAAGCTTTCTTT. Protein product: CASSLEGWNTEAFF.

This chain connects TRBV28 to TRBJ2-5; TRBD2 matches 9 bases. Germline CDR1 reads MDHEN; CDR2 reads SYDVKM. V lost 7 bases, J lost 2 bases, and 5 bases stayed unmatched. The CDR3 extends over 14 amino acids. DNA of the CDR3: TGTGCCAGCAAGGGCGGGAGGGTGCAAGAGACCCAGTACTTC. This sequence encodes CASKGGRVQETQYF.

The CDR3: CASSSDRDQRAQYF. DNA of the CDR3: TGTGCCAGCAGCTCAGACAGGGACCAGAGGGCGCAGTACTTC. The chain carries TRBV5-5 and TRBJ2-7; 7 nucleotides align to TRBD1. CDR1 and CDR2 (germline): SGHKS, YYEKEE (reference sequence). This CDR3 spans 14 amino acids. V trimming: 3 bases; J trimming: 9 bases; junction bases outside the gene matches: 12.

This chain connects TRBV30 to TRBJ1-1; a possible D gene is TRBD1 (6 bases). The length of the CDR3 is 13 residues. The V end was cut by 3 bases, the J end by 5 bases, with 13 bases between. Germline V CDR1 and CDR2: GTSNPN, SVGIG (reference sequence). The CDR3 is CAWSPQGWTEAFF. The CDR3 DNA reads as TGTGCCTGGAGCCCACAGGGATGGACTGAAGCTTTCTTT.

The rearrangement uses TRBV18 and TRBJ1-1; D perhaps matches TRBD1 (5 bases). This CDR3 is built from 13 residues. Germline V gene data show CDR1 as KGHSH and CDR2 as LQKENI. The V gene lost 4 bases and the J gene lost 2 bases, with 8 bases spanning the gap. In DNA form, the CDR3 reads TGTGCCAGCTCACTGGGACTAAACACTGAAGCTTTCTTT. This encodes CASSLGLNTEAFF.

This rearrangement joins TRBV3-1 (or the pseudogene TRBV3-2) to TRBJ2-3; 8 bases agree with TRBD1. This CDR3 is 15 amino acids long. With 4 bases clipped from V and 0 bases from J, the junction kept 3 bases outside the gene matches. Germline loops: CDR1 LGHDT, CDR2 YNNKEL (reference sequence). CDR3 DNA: TGTGCCAGCAGCCGACAGGGGAGAAGCACAGATACGCAGTATTTT. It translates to CASSRQGRSTDTQYF.

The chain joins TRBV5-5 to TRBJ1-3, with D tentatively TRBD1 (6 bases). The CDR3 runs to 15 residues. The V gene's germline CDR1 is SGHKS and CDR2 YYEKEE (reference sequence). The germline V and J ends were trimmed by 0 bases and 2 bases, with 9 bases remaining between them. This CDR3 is CASSLVAGAGNTIYF. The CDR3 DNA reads TGTGCCAGCAGCTTGGTGGCAGGGGCTGGAAACACCATATATTTT. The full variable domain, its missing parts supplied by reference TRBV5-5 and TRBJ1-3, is DAGVTQSPTHLIKTRGQQVTLRCSPISGHKSVSWYQQVLGQGPQFIFQYYEKEERGRGNFPDRFSARQFPNYSSELNVNALLLGDSALYLCASSLVAGAGNTIYFGEGSWLTVV.

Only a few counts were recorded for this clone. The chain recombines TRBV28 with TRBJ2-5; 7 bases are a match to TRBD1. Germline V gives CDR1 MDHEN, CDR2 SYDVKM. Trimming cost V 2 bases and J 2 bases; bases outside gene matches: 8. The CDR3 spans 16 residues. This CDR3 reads CASSLHGTATQETQYF. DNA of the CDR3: TGTGCCAGCAGTTTACATGGGACAGCTACTCAAGAGACCCAGTACTTC.

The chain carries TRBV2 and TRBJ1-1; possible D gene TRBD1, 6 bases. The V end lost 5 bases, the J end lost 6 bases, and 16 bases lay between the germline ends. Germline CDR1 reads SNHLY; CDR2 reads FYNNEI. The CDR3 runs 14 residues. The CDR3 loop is CASSSGQYEAEAFF. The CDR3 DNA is TGTGCCAGCAGTAGTGGACAGTATGAAGCTGAAGCTTTCTTT. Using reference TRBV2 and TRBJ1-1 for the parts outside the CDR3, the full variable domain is EPEVTQTPSHQVTQMGQEVILRCVPISNHLYFYWYRQILGQKVEFLVSFYNNEISEKSEIFDDQFSVERPDGSNFTLKIRSTKLEDSAMYFCASSSGQYEAEAFFGQGTRLTVV.

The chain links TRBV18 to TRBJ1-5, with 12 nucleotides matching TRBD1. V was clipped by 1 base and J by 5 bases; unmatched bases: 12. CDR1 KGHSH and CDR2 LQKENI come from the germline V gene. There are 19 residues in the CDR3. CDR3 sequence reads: CASSPRDRGQSTDHQPQHF. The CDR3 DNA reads TGTGCCAGCTCACCACGGGACAGGGGGCAGTCAACCGATCATCAGCCCCAGCATTTT.

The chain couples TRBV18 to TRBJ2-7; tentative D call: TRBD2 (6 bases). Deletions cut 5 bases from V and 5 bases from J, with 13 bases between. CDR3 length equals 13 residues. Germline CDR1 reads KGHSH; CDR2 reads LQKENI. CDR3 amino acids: CASSTGVHDEQYF. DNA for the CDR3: TGTGCCAGCTCAACGGGGGTTCACGACGAGCAGTACTTC.

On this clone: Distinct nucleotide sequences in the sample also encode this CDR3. CDR3 DNA sequence: TGTGCCAGCAGCTTGGGACTACAAGAGACCCAGTACTTC. It specifies CASSLGLQETQYF. The chain uses TRBV5-4 and TRBJ2-5; perhaps TRBD2 as D (5 bases). There are 13 residues in the CDR3. Germline-derived CDR1 and CDR2 are SGHNT and YYREEE (reference sequence). V lost 0 bases to trimming and J lost 2 bases, with 5 bases between them. Combining the CDR3 with reference TRBV5-4 and TRBJ2-5 gives the whole variable domain ETGVTQSPTHLIKTRGQQVTLRCSSQSGHNTVSWYQQALGQGPQFIFQYYREEENGRGNFPPRFSGLQFPNYSSELNVNALELDDSALYLCASSLGLQETQYFGPGTRLLVL.

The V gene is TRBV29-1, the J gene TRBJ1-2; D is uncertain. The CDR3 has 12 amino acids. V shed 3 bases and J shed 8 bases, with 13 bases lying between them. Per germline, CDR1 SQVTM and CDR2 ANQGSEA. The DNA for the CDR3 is TGCAGCGTTGATTTTCAGCTGGGAGGCTACACCTTC. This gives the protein CSVDFQLGGYTF. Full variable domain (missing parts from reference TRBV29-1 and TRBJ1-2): SAVISQKPSRDICQRGTSLTIQCQVDSQVTMMFWYRQQPGQSLTLIATANQGSEATYESGFVIDKFPISRPNLTFSTLTVSNMSPEDSSIYLCSVDFQLGGYTFGSGTRLTVV.

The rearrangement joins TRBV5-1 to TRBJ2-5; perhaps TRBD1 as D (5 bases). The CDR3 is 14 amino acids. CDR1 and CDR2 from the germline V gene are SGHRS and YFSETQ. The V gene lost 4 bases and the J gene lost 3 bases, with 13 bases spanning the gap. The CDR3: CASSRSSREETQYF. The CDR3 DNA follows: TGCGCCAGCAGCAGAAGCTCCAGGGAAGAGACCCAGTACTTC.

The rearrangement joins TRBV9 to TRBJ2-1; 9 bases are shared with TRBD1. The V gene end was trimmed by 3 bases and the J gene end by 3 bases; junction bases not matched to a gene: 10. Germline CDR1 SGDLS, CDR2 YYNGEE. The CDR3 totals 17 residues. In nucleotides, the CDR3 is TGTGCCAGCAGCGCCCACCCGGGGACAGGGAGCTACAATGAGCAGTTCTTC. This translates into CASSAHPGTGSYNEQFF. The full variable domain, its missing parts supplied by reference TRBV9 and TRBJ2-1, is DSGVTQTPKHLITATGQRVTLRCSPRSGDLSVYWYQQSLDQGLQFLIQYYNGEERAKGNILERFSAQQFPDLHSELNLSSLELGDSALYFCASSAHPGTGSYNEQFFGPGTRLTVL.

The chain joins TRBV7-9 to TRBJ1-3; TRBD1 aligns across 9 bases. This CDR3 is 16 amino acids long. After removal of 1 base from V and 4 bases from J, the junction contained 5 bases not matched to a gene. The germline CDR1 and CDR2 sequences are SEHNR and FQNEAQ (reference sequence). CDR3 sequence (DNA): TGTGCCAGCAGCTTAGACGGGACAGGGAGAGGAAACACCATATATTTT. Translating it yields CASSLDGTGRGNTIYF.

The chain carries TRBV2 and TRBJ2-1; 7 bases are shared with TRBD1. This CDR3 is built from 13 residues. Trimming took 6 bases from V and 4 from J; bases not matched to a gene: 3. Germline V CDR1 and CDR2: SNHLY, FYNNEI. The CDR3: CASRRTGYNEQFF. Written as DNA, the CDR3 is TGTGCCAGCAGGCGGACAGGATACAATGAGCAGTTCTTC.

Here the CDR3 DNA reads TGTGCCAGCAGCTTCCCCTTGGGGGGGCCCACCGGGGAGCTGTTTTTT. It specifies CASSFPLGGPTGELFF. This chain links TRBV7-9 with TRBJ2-2, with D possibly TRBD2 on 7 matching bases. The V gene's germline CDR1 is SEHNR and CDR2 FQNEAQ (reference sequence). Trimming left V 3 bases short and J 4 bases short, with 15 bases between. The CDR3 totals 16 residues.

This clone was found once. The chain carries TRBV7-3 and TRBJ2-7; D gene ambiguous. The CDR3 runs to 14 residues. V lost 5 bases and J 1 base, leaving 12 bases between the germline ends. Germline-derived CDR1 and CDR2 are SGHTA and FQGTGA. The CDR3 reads CASSTSPDSYEQYF. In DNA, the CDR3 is TGTGCCAGCAGCACATCCCCGGATTCCTACGAGCAGTACTTC. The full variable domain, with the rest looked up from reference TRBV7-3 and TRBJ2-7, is GAGVSQTPSNKVTEKGKYVELRCDPISGHTALYWYRQSLGQGPEFLIYFQGTGAADDSGLPNDRFFAVRPEGSVSTLKIQRTERGDSAVYLCASSTSPDSYEQYFGPGTRLTVT.